These 4 T cell receptor beta chains were sequenced from one sample in a study of cytomegalovirus exposure and HLA in healthy donors. PCR involved 60 Vbeta and 13 Jbeta primers. Produced via immunoSEQ multiplex PCR; TCRdb's table is partial and in-frame only. Of roughly 100,000 clones in the sample, 82% were seen once. The specimen was PBMCs. The origin of the receptors is a man aged 45-65 years in good health and CMV-seronegative.

The V and J genes are TRBV5-1 and TRBJ2-7; D unclear. The germline V and J ends were trimmed by 4 bases and 5 bases, with 13 bases remaining between them. CDR3 length: 13 residues. Per germline, CDR1 SGHRS and CDR2 YFSETQ. The CDR3, as DNA: TGCGCCAGCAGCGCAATTCCTGGGCACGAGCAGTACTTC. Translated, it gives CASSAIPGHEQYF.

This chain uses TRBV29-1 with TRBJ2-7; D may be TRBD2 (6 bases). Per the germline V gene, CDR1 is SQVTM and CDR2 is ANQGSEA. This CDR3 comprises 12 residues. V dropped 6 bases and J dropped 2 bases, with 11 bases sitting between them. The CDR3 is CSVLLAPYEQYF. CDR3 nucleotides: TGCAGCGTCTTACTAGCCCCCTACGAGCAGTACTTC.

CDR3 amino acids: CASSLEGARPDTQYF. CDR3 nucleotides: TGTGCCAGCAGCTTAGAAGGGGCTCGACCAGATACGCAGTATTTT. The chain carries TRBV7-2 and TRBJ2-3; D is perhaps TRBD1 (5 bases). The germline V gene has CDR1 SGHTA and CDR2 FQGNSA. The V end lost 1 base, the J end lost 4 bases, and 12 bases lay between the germline ends. CDR3 length: 15 residues.

This clone was counted between two and nine times. CDR3 DNA sequence: TGTGCCAGCAGCTTTAGCGGGAGGGCCTACGAGCAGTACTTC. Translated, it gives CASSFSGRAYEQYF. The genes are TRBV5-5 and TRBJ2-7; 11 bases are shared with TRBD2. Losses at the gene ends were 2 bases for V and 2 bases for J; bases not matched to a gene: 0. This CDR3 region has 14 residues. Germline CDR1 is SGHKS and CDR2 is YYEKEE (reference sequence).